Listed below are T cell receptor beta chains from one sample, sequenced in a study of OX40 agonist ivuxolimab in advanced cancers. TCRdb keeps only in-frame clones here, not all; method: immunoSEQ multiplex PCR. The data contain 74,000 or so clones, 85% to 95% of them seen just once; the ten biggest clones take up around 0.3%. Sample: CD4+ or CD8+ T cells sorted from blood, taken in a trial of the OX40 agonist ivuxolimab. These receptors came from an adult with an advanced solid tumor such as melanoma, head and neck, liver or kidney cancer. Both conserved end residues are part of each CDR3. The D gene is left open where the match is weak. The size entry is marked missing in some rows and otherwise reads once, few, many or a size class.

TRBV10-2	TRBJ2-7	NA	NA	CASSRETAYEQYF	TGCGCCAGCAGCAGGGAAACCGCCTACGAGCAGTACTTC
TRBV6-5	TRBJ2-7	few	NA	CASRSGNTNYEQYF	TGTGCCAGCAGATCGGGGAATACCAACTACGAGCAGTACTTC
TRBV25-1	TRBJ2-7	NA	TRBD2	CASALSGSIYEQYF	TGTGCCAGCGCCCTGAGCGGGAGTATATACGAGCAGTACTTC
TRBV7-2	TRBJ2-4	NA	NA	CASSTGASKNIQYF	TGTGCCAGCTCCACGGGGGCCTCCAAAAACATTCAGTACTTC
TRBV5-4	TRBJ2-3	NA	NA	CASSRSGSSTDTQYF	TGTGCCAGCAGCCGTAGCGGTTCTAGCACAGATACGCAGTATTTT
TRBV27	TRBJ1-6	NA	NA	CASRFEPNNSPLHF	TGTGCCAGCCGTTTCGAGCCTAATAATTCACCCCTCCACTTT
TRBV27	TRBJ1-5	NA	NA	CASSRGVVQPQHF	TGTGCCAGCAGTCGGGGTGTGGTCCAGCCCCAGCATTTT
TRBV19	TRBJ1-4	NA	NA	CASSILNEKLFF	TGTGCCAGTAGTATCCTCAATGAAAAACTGTTTTTT
TRBV27	TRBJ1-5	NA	NA	CASSSRGNQPQHF	TGTGCCAGCAGTTCTAGGGGCAATCAGCCCCAGCATTTT
TRBV2	TRBJ1-1	NA	TRBD1	CASSVLTGTAFF	TGTGCCAGCAGCGTGTTGACAGGGACGGCTTTCTTT
TRBV7-2	TRBJ2-5	NA	NA	CASSPLQETQYF	TGTGCCAGCAGCCCCCTCCAAGAGACCCAGTACTTC
TRBV7-7	TRBJ2-5	NA	TRBD2	CASSSGLGGETQYF	TGTGCCAGCAGCTCAGGACTAGGTGGAGAGACCCAGTACTTC
TRBV15	TRBJ1-1	once	NA	CATSHSMNTEAFF	TGTGCCACCAGTCACAGTATGAACACTGAAGCTTTCTTT
TRBV18	TRBJ2-7	NA	NA	CASSPPVGTYEQYF	TGTGCCAGCTCACCACCTGTGGGAACCTACGAGCAGTACTTC